This TCR beta chain was observed in a study of blood T cell repertoires in COVID-19. Overall study: Acute-phase and convalescent COVID-19 samples originated in the United States, Italy and Spain.

Data came from immunoSEQ multiplex PCR; TCRdb stores just in-frame clones and leaves some out. This table has around 100,000 clones, roughly 92% appearing once. This clone was recorded once. Seattle cases were enrolled at active infection and followed longitudinally. Germline CDR1 is MNHEY and CDR2 is SVGAGI. The CDR3 totals 14 residues. The V end lost 8 bases, the J end lost 6 bases, and 16 bases lay between the germline ends. Sequencing was carried out using peripheral blood. The TCR was taken from a woman between 50 and 59 years old with COVID-19, enrolled during active disease. This chain links TRBV6-5 with TRBJ1-4; D perhaps matches TRBD1 (6 bases). The CDR3 is CASSSDRLDEKLFF. For the CDR3, the DNA is TGTGCCAGCTCCTCCGACAGGTTGGATGAAAAACTGTTTTTT.